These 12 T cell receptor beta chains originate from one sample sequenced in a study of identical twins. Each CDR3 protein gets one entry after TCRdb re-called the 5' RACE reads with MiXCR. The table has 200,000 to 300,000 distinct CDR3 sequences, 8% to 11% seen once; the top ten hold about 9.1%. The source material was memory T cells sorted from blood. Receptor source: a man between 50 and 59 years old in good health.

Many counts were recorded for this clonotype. The CDR3 sequence: CASRNLQGRYTEAFF. DNA for the CDR3: TGTGCCAGCAGAAACCTACAGGGCCGATACACTGAAGCTTTCTTT. V is TRBV6-2 or TRBV6-3 and J is TRBJ1-1, with D possibly matching TRBD1 (6 bases). The CDR3 length is 15 residues. Trimming removed 6 bases at V and 3 bases at J, with 17 bases between. The germline V gene has CDR1 MNHEY and CDR2 SVGEGT.

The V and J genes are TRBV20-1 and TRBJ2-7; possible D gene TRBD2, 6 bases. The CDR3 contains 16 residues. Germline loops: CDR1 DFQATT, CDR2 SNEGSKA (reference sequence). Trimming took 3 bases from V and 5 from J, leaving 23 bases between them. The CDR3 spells CSARKNENRGIDEQYF. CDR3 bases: TGCAGTGCTAGGAAGAATGAAAATCGGGGGATCGACGAGCAGTACTTC.

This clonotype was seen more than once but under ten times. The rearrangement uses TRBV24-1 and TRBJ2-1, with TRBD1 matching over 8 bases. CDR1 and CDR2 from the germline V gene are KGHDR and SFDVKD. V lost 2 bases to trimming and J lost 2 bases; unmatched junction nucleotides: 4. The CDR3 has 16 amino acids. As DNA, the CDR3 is TGTGCCACCAGTGATTCCGGGACAGGCACCTACAATGAGCAGTTCTTC. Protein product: CATSDSGTGTYNEQFF.

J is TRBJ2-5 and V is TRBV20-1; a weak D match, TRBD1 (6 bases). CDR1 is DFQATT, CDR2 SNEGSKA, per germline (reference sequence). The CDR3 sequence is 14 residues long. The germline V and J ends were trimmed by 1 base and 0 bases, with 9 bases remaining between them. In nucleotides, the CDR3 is TGCAGTGCTAGAGCAGGGGTGTACCAAGAGACCCAGTACTTC. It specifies CSARAGVYQETQYF.

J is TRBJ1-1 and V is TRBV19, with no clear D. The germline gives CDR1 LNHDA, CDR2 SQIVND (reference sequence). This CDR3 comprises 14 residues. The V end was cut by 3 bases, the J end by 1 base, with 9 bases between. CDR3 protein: CASSMPLRNTEAFF. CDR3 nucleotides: TGTGCCAGTAGTATGCCCCTGAGGAACACTGAAGCTTTCTTT.

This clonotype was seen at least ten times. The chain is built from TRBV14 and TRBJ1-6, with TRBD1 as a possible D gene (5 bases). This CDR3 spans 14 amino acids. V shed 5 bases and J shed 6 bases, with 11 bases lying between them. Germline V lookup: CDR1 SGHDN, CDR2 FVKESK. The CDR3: CASSRRDRNSPLHF. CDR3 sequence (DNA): TGTGCCAGCAGCAGGAGGGACCGTAATTCACCCCTCCACTTT. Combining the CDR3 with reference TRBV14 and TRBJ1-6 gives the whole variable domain EAGVTQFPSHSVIEKGQTVTLRCDPISGHDNLYWYRRVMGKEIKFLLHFVKESKQDESGMPNNRFLAERTGGTYSTLKVQPAELEDSGVYFCASSRRDRNSPLHFGNGTRLTVT.

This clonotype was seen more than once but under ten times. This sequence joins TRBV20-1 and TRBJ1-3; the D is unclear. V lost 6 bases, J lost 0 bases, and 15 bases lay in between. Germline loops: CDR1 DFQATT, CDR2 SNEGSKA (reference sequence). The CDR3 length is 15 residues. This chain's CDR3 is CSANLGAVSGNTIYF. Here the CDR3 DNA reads TGCAGTGCCAACCTTGGTGCAGTCTCTGGAAACACCATATATTTT.

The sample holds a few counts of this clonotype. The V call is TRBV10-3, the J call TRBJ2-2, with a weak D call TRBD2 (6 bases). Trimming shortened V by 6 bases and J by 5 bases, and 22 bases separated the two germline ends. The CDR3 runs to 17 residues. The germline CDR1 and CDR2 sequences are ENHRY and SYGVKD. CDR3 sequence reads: CAIRTPLGGVNTGELFF. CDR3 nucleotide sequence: TGTGCCATCAGGACCCCTCTGGGCGGGGTCAATACCGGGGAGCTGTTTTTT.

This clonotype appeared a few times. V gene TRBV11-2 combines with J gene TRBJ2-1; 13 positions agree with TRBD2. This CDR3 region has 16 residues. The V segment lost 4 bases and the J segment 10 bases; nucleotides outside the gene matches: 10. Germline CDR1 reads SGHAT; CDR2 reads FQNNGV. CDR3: CASSSGGTSGMGEQFF. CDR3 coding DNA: TGTGCCAGCAGCTCAGGGGGGACTAGCGGGATGGGAGAGCAGTTCTTC.

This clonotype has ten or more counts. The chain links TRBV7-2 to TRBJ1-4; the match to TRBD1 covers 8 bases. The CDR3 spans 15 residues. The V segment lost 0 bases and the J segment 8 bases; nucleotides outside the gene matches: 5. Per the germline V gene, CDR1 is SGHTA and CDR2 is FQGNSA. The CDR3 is CASSLADRGVEKLFF. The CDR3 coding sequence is TGTGCCAGCAGCTTAGCAGACAGGGGAGTCGAAAAACTGTTTTTT.

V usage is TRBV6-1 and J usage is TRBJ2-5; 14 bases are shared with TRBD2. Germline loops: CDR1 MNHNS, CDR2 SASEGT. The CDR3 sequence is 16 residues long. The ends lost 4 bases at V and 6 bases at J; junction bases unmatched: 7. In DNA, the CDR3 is TGTGCCAGCAGTGGACTAGCGGGAGGGCCTTTTAAGACCCAGTACTTC. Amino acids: CASSGLAGGPFKTQYF.

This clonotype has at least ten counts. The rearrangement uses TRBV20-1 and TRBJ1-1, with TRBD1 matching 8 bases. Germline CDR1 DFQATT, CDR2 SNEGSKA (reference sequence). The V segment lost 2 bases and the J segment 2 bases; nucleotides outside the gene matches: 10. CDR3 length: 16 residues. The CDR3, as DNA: TGCAGTGCTAGACCTAAATACAGGGGGACAAACACTGAAGCTTTCTTT. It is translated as CSARPKYRGTNTEAFF.